The sequence of this TCR beta chain was determined in a study of regulatory T cells in long-lasting Graves disease. Study-level information: For under 3 months, newly diagnosed Graves' patients had been taking antithyroid drugs.

J lost 6 bases, V lost 4 bases, and 10 bases had no gene match. The germline V gene has CDR1 SGHRS and CDR2 YFSETQ. This CDR3 contains 15 residues. Findings and caveats of the study: It was in persistent disease that TRBV28, TRBJ1-2 and TRBJ2-5 were favored.

Time point of the sample: newly diagnosed GD, antithyroid drugs for less than 3 months. From PBMCs, RNA was extracted and then used to make the TCR library. Patients of an endocrinology department in Xi'an, China, were included. In regard to this clonotype: Antigen specificity is unknown.

Construction of the TCR beta libraries employed iRepertoire HTBI primers in conjunction with Arm-PCR of CDR3 regions. In TCRdb, the multiplex PCR reads were re-called with MiXCR into one record per CDR3 protein. The table lists some 350,000 distinct CDR3 sequences, 15% to 20% of them singletons. This sample was shared with a second study, whose subject was T cells in Graves' hyperthyroidism and ophthalmopathy. That paper notes: The study excluded patients with uncontrolled infection, other autoimmune disease, pregnancy or lactation.

The chain is built from TRBV5-1 and TRBJ2-3; 8 positions agree with TRBD2. The sequenced sample was peripheral blood mononuclear cells (PBMCs), obtained at new diagnosis, from a patient treated with antithyroid drugs. This sequence originates from a woman under 30 with Graves disease. CDR3 sequence reads: CASSTRVAGSDTQYF. The CDR3 DNA reads as TGCGCCAGCAGCACCCGGGTAGCGGGGAGCGATACGCAGTATTTT.